These T cell receptor beta chains were read from a single sample in a study of naive and memory T cell subsets. TCRdb redid the calling of the UMI-ligation and nested PCR reads with MiXCR, one entry per CDR3 protein. The sample lists about 14,000 distinct CDR3 sequences; under 6.5% were seen once. The sample was skin, taken from a tuberculin skin test site. The receptor source for this set is an adult in good health. CDR3s include the opening cysteine and the closing phenylalanine or tryptophan. A D gene is named only where the DNA matches it firmly. Expanded clones are given a class, and other clones once, few, many or no size at all.

TRBD1,TRBV5-1,many,TRBJ1-2,TGCGCCAGCAGCGTCGGGACAGGGTTTGGCTACACCTTC,CASSVGTGFGYTF
.,TRBV29-1,many,TRBJ2-1,TGCAGCGTTGATCTGGGGGGACATGAGCAGTTCTTC,CSVDLGGHEQFF
.,TRBV19,few,TRBJ2-7,TGTGCCAGTAGTGAACGGGAGAGCTCCTACGAGCAGTACTTC,CASSERESSYEQYF
TRBD1,TRBV5-1,many,TRBJ2-4,TGCGCCAGCAGCCCCAACTTCTCGGGACAGGGGGCCAAAAACATTCAGTACTTC,CASSPNFSGQGAKNIQYF
.,TRBV7-2,many,TRBJ2-7,TGTGCCAGCAGCTTATACGGGGGAGGCGAGCAGTACTTC,CASSLYGGGEQYF
TRBD2,TRBV4-2,many,TRBJ2-3,TGTGCCAGCAGCCAACGTCCCCCCGGGACTACCGCCGCCCATACGCAGTATTTT,CASSQRPPGTTAAHTQYF
.,TRBV20-1,medium-sized,TRBJ1-1,TGCAGTGCTAGATGGAGGGGGAACACTGAAGCTTTCTTT,CSARWRGNTEAFF
.,TRBV7-2,few,TRBJ1-2,TGTGCCAGCAGCTTACTCGGGACAACTAACTATGGCTACACCTTC,CASSLLGTTNYGYTF
.,TRBV2,many,TRBJ2-1,TGTGCCAGCAGTGAAGCGTTGTTCAGGGTCGATGAGCAGTTCTTC,CASSEALFRVDEQFF
TRBD1,TRBV7-2,many,TRBJ2-6,TGTGCCAGCAGCTTAGGACGCAGGGGGTATGGGGCCAACGTCCTGACTTTC,CASSLGRRGYGANVLTF
.,TRBV30,many,TRBJ2-1,TGTGCCTGGAGTACGAGGCGGGCTCTCTACAATGAGCAGTTCTTC,CAWSTRRALYNEQFF
.,TRBV15,.,TRBJ1-4,TGTGCCACCAGCGACGGACTTAATGAAAAACTGTTTTTT,CATSDGLNEKLFF
.,TRBV29-1,many,TRBJ2-5,TGCAGCGTTGAAGAGGGGGCAGGGCACTTC,CSVEEGAGHF
TRBD1,TRBV28,medium-sized,TRBJ2-5,TGTGCCAGCAGCTTACCTAGGGGGCGAGAGACCCAGTACTTC,CASSLPRGRETQYF
TRBD1,TRBV6-5,many,TRBJ1-4,TGTGCCAGCAGGCCGACAGGGGATAATGAAAAACTGTTTTTT,CASRPTGDNEKLFF
.,TRBV7-2,medium-sized,TRBJ2-1,TGTGCCAGCAGCTGGGGGAGCTCCTACAATGAGCAGTTCTTC,CASSWGSSYNEQFF
.,TRBV3-1,many,TRBJ2-1,TGTGCCAGCAGCCCCCGGGCCTCCTACAATGAGCAGTTCTTC,CASSPRASYNEQFF
TRBD1,TRBV29-1,many,TRBJ2-2,TGCAGCGTGGGGACAGGGATGATCGGGGAGCTGTTTTTT,CSVGTGMIGELFF
.,TRBV5-1,many,TRBJ2-1,TGCGCCAGCAGCTTGGAAAGATCCTACAATGAGCAGTTCTTC,CASSLERSYNEQFF
.,TRBV19,few,TRBJ2-3,TGTGCCAGTACCCGGGGGCAAGGGGGTACGCAGTATTTT,CASTRGQGGTQYF
.,TRBV7-2,medium-sized,TRBJ2-7,TGTGCCAGCAGCACAGGCCGGGGCTACGAGCAGTACTTC,CASSTGRGYEQYF
.,TRBV7-9,many,TRBJ2-1,TGTGCCAGCAGCTTGACGCTATATGAGCAGTTCTTC,CASSLTLYEQFF
.,TRBV28,once,TRBJ1-1,TGTGCCAGCAGTCCGGCAAGTCGAGGCCCGGGCACTGAAGCTTTCTTT,CASSPASRGPGTEAFF
.,TRBV6-5,many,TRBJ2-2,TGTGCCAGTACGGACACGAACACCGGGGAGCTGTTTTTT,CASTDTNTGELFF
.,TRBV4-1,.,TRBJ1-5,TGCGCCAGCAGCCAAGTTACGACAGAGGGTCAGCCCCAGCATTTT,CASSQVTTEGQPQHF
.,TRBV20-1,many,TRBJ1-1,TGCAGTGCTAGAGCCCCCAGGTACCCCACAACCACTGAAGCTTTCTTT,CSARAPRYPTTTEAFF
.,TRBV5-4,.,TRBJ2-5,TGTGCCAGCAGCCACGACTACCAAGAGACCCAGTACTTC,CASSHDYQETQYF
TRBD1,TRBV7-9,many,TRBJ2-1,TGTGCCAGCAGCTCGTACGCGATGACAGGGGGCTCCTACAATGAGCAGTTCTTC,CASSSYAMTGGSYNEQFF
.,TRBV7-9,many,TRBJ2-5,TGTGCCAGCAGCCCTCCGCCATTGCAAGAGACCCAGTACTTC,CASSPPPLQETQYF
TRBD1,TRBV2,many,TRBJ1-1,TGTGCCAGCAGCTCAACCGGGACAGGGGGGACTGAAGCTTTCTTT,CASSSTGTGGTEAFF
.,TRBV15,many,TRBJ2-1,TGTGCCACCAGCAGAGTAAGGCCTGAGTCCTACAATGAGCAGTTCTTC,CATSRVRPESYNEQFF
.,TRBV20-1,many,TRBJ1-1,TGCAGTGCTAGAGCACGCGCCGTAGCTTTCTTT,CSARARAVAFF
.,TRBV7-2,medium-sized,TRBJ1-1,TGTGCCAGCAGCGCATATCAGGGTTACACTGAAGCTTTCTTT,CASSAYQGYTEAFF
.,TRBV9,.,TRBJ1-4,TGTGCCAGCAGCGGTTATAATGAAAAACTGTTTTTT,CASSGYNEKLFF
.,TRBV5-1,medium-sized,TRBJ1-1,TGCGCCAGCGGGCGGGGCACTGAAGCTTTCTTT,CASGRGTEAFF
.,TRBV20-1,medium-sized,TRBJ1-2,TGCAGTGCAATCCGGGATATCTATGGCTACACCTTC,CSAIRDIYGYTF
.,TRBV2,many,TRBJ1-1,TGTGCCAGCAGTGATATGGGGGCGACTGAAGCTTTCTTT,CASSDMGATEAFF
.,TRBV24-1,medium-sized,TRBJ2-3,TGTGCCACAGGGGAAGAGGTCACAGATACGCAGTATTTT,CATGEEVTDTQYF
.,TRBV15,.,TRBJ2-7,TGTGCCACCAGCAGAGATGTGAGAGTAACCGAGCAGTACTTC,CATSRDVRVTEQYF
.,TRBV6-2/TRBV6-3,.,TRBJ1-1,TGTGCCAGCAGTTACATGAGGGGGACTGAAGCTTTCTTT,CASSYMRGTEAFF
.,TRBV20-1,many,TRBJ2-7,TGCAGTGCCCGGGGGCGGGCCAGCTCCTACGAGCAGTACTTC,CSARGRASSYEQYF
TRBD1,TRBV7-9,.,TRBJ1-3,TGTGCCAGCAGCCGGGACAGCCCAGTCTCTGGAAACACCATATATTTT,CASSRDSPVSGNTIYF
.,TRBV4-3,many,TRBJ2-5,TGCGCCAGCAGCCAAGATTTGGGCGGGGAAGAGACCCAGTACTTC,CASSQDLGGEETQYF
.,TRBV20-1,many,TRBJ1-2,TGCAGTGCTCGTCGCTGGGTAGGGAGGGAAGGGTATGGCTACACCTTC,CSARRWVGREGYGYTF
TRBD2,TRBV4-3,many,TRBJ2-2,TGCGCCAGCAGCCAAGATATTGGGCTAGCGGGGGGGCGAGGTACCGGGGAGCTGTTTTTT,CASSQDIGLAGGRGTGELFF
TRBD2,TRBV27,medium-sized,TRBJ2-7,TGTGCCAGCAGTTTATCCCGGCTAGCGGGGAGACGGAGGCAGTACTTC,CASSLSRLAGRRRQYF
TRBD1,TRBV20-1,many,TRBJ2-1,TGCAGTGCCCACCCCGGGAACCGGGACAGCAGACGAGGGGCTGAGCAGTTCTTC,CSAHPGNRDSRRGAEQFF
TRBD1,TRBV10-3,medium-sized,TRBJ2-2,TGTGCCATTGGACAGGGACCAATCGGCACGGACACCGGGGAGCTGTTTTTT,CAIGQGPIGTDTGELFF
TRBD2,TRBV20-1,many,TRBJ2-2,TGCAGTGTGGCCTCAAGGCGGGGGGCCGGGGAGCTGTTTTTT,CSVASRRGAGELFF
TRBD1,TRBV29-1,medium-sized,TRBJ2-1,TGCAGCGTTGCCTCCAGGGGGATCTCCTACAATGAGCAGTTCTTC,CSVASRGISYNEQFF
TRBD2,TRBV7-2,many,TRBJ2-3,TGTGCCAGCAGCCACCGGGGGGGCACGACAGATACGCAGTATTTT,CASSHRGGTTDTQYF